This T cell receptor beta chain emerged from a study of cytomegalovirus exposure and HLA in healthy donors. 13 Jbeta primers and 60 Vbeta primers were used for the PCR. Sequenced by immunoSEQ multiplex PCR; TCRdb stores in-frame clones only, minus some. Among 150,000 to 200,000 clones listed, roughly 74% were seen once. CDR3 length: 13 residues. Germline CDR1 SQVTM, CDR2 ANQGSEA. V shed 3 bases and J 5 bases; nucleotides not matched to a gene: 6. This TCR derives from a female donor in good health and CMV-seronegative. V gene TRBV29-1 combines with J gene TRBJ2-5; 7 bases are a match to TRBD2. The specimen sequenced was PBMCs. CDR3 nucleotide sequence: TGCAGCGTTGATTGGGGCGGGAGTGAGACCCAGTACTTC. Protein product: CSVDWGGSETQYF.